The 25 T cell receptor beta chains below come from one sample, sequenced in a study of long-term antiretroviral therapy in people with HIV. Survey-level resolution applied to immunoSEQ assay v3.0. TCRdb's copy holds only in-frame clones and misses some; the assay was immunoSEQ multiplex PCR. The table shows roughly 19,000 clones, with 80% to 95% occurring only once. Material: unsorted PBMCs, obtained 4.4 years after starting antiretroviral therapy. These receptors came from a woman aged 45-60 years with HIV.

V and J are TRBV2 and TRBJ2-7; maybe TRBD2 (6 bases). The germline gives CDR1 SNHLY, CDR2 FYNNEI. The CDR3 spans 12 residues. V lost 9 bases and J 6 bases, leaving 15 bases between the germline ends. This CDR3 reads CASSGDGSEQYF. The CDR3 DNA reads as TGTGCCAGTTCGGGGGACGGGAGCGAGCAGTACTTC.

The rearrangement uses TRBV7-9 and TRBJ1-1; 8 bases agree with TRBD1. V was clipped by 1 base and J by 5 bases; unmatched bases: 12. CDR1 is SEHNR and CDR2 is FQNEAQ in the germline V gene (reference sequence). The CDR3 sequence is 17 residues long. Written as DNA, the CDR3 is TGTGCCAGCAGCTTAGGGGGACAGGCCGGAGGGTTGACTGAAGCTTTCTTT. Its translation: CASSLGGQAGGLTEAFF. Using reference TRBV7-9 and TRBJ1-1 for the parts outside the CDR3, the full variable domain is DTGVSQNPRHKITKRGQNVTFRCDPISEHNRLYWYRQTLGQGPEFLTYFQNEAQLEKSRLLSDRFSAERPKGSFSTLEIQRTEQGDSAMYLCASSLGGQAGGLTEAFFGQGTRLTVV.

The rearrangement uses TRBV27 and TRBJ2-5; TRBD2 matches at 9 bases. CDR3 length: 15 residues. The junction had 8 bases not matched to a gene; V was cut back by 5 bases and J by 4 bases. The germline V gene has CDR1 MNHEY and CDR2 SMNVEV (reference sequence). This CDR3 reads CASSPSRGGGETQYF. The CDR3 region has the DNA TGTGCCAGCAGTCCTTCGCGGGGGGGCGGAGAGACCCAGTACTTC.

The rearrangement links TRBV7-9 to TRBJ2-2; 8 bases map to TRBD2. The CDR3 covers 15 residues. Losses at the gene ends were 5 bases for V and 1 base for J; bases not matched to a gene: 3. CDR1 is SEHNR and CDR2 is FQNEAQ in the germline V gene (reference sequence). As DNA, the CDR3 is TGTGCCAGCAGCCCGGCGGGGGGGAACACCGGGGAGCTGTTTTTT. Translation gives CASSPAGGNTGELFF.

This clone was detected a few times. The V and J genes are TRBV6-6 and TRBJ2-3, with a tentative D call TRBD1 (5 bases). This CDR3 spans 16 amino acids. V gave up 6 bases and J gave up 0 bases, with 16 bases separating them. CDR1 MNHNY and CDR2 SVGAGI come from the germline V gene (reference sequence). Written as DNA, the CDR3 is TGTGCCAGCAGCCCCCGACAGATAGCTAGCACAGATACGCAGTATTTT. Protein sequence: CASSPRQIASTDTQYF.

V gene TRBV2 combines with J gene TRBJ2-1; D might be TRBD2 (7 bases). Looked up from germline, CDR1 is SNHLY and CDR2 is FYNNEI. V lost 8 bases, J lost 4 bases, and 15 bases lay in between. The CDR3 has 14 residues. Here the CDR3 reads CASSRGGAYNEQFF. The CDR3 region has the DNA TGTGCCAGCTCAAGAGGGGGGGCATACAATGAGCAGTTCTTC. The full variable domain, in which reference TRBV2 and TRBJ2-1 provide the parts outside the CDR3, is EPEVTQTPSHQVTQMGQEVILRCVPISNHLYFYWYRQILGQKVEFLVSFYNNEISEKSEIFDDQFSVERPDGSNFTLKIRSTKLEDSAMYFCASSRGGAYNEQFFGPGTRLTVL.

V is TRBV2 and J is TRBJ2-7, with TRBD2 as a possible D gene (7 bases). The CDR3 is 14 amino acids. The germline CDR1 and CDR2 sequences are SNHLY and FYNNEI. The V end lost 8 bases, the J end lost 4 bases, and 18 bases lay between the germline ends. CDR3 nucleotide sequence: TGTGCCAGCTCGAGCCGAGGGGGGGTTTACGAGCAGTACTTC. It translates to CASSSRGGVYEQYF. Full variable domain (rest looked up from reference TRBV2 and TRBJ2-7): EPEVTQTPSHQVTQMGQEVILRCVPISNHLYFYWYRQILGQKVEFLVSFYNNEISEKSEIFDDQFSVERPDGSNFTLKIRSTKLEDSAMYFCASSSRGGVYEQYFGPGTRLTVT.

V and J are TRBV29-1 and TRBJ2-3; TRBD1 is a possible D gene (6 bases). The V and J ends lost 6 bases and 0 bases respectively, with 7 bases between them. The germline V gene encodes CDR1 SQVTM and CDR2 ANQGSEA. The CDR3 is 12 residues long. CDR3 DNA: TGCAGCGTCGGACAGAGCACAGATACGCAGTATTTT. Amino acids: CSVGQSTDTQYF.

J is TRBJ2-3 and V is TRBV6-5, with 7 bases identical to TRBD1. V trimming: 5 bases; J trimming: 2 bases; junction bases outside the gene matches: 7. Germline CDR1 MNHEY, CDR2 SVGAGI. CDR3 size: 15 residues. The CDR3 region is CASSLLGTDTDTQYF. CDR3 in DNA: TGTGCCAGCAGTCTCCTCGGGACAGACACAGATACGCAGTATTTT.

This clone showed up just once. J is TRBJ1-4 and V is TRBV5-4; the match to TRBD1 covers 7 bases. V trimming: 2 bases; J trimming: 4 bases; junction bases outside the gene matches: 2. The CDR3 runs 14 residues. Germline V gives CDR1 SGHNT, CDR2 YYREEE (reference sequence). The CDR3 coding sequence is TGTGCCAGCAGCTTCGACAGGGTTAATGAAAAACTGTTTTTT. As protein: CASSFDRVNEKLFF. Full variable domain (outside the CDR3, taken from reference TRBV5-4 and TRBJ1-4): ETGVTQSPTHLIKTRGQQVTLRCSSQSGHNTVSWYQQALGQGPQFIFQYYREEENGRGNFPPRFSGLQFPNYSSELNVNALELDDSALYLCASSFDRVNEKLFFGSGTQLSVL.

CDR3 residues: CSASGEQFF. The CDR3 nucleotides are TGCAGCGCATCCGGTGAGCAGTTCTTC. The chain links TRBV29-1 to TRBJ2-1; D ambiguous. The ends were cut back, 7 bases at V and 9 bases at J, with 7 bases in the middle. Germline V CDR1 and CDR2: SQVTM, ANQGSEA. The CDR3 extends over 9 amino acids.

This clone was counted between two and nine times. The CDR3: CASSALVAGAAYEQYF. The CDR3 bases are TGTGCCAGCAGCGCCCTCGTAGCGGGGGCTGCGTACGAGCAGTACTTC. This chain connects TRBV9 to TRBJ2-7; 9 nucleotides agree with TRBD2. The CDR3 sequence is 16 residues long. Germline V gene lookup returns CDR1 SGDLS and CDR2 YYNGEE. The J segment lost 4 bases and the V segment lost 3 bases, leaving 11 bases of the junction unmatched.

The CDR3 sequence is CASSPQGSGANVLTF. In DNA, the CDR3 is TGTGCCAGCAGCCCGCAGGGTTCCGGGGCCAACGTCCTGACTTTC. The chain joins TRBV2 to TRBJ2-6; D is possibly TRBD1 (5 bases). V lost 6 bases and J lost 4, with 13 bases in between. The CDR3 extends over 15 amino acids. CDR1 and CDR2 (germline): SNHLY, FYNNEI. Together with reference TRBV2 and TRBJ2-6, the CDR3 gives the full variable domain: EPEVTQTPSHQVTQMGQEVILRCVPISNHLYFYWYRQILGQKVEFLVSFYNNEISEKSEIFDDQFSVERPDGSNFTLKIRSTKLEDSAMYFCASSPQGSGANVLTFGAGSRLTVL.

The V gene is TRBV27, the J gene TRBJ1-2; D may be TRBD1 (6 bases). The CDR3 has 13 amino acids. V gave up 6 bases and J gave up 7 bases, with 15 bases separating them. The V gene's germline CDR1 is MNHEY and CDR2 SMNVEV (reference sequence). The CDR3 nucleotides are TGTGCCAGCAGCCCCTCGGGGGCGGGTGGCTACACCTTC. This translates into CASSPSGAGGYTF.

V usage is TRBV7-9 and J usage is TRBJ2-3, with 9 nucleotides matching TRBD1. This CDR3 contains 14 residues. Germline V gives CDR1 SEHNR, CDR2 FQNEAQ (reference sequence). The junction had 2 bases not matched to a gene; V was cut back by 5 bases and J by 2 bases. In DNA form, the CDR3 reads TGTGCCAGCAGCGGGGACAGGGTCACAGATACGCAGTATTTT. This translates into CASSGDRVTDTQYF.

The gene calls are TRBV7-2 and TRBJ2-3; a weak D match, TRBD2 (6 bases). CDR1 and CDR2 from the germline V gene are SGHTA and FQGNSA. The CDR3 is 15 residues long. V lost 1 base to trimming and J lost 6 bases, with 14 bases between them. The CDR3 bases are TGTGCCAGCAGCTTAGGACTAGATTACCCGGATACGCAGTATTTT. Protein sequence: CASSLGLDYPDTQYF.

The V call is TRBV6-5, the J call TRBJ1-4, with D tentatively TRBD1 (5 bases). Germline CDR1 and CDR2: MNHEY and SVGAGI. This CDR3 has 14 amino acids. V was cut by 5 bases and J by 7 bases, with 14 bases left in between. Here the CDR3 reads CASSGAGGVEKLFF. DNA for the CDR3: TGTGCCAGCAGTGGGGCAGGTGGTGTTGAAAAACTGTTTTTT.

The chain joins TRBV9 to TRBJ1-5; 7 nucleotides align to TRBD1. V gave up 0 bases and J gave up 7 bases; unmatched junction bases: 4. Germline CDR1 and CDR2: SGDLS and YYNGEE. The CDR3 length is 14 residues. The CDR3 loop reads CASSVGQGGQPQHF. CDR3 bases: TGTGCCAGCAGCGTAGGACAGGGTGGCCAGCCCCAGCATTTT. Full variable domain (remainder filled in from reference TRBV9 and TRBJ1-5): DSGVTQTPKHLITATGQRVTLRCSPRSGDLSVYWYQQSLDQGLQFLIQYYNGEERAKGNILERFSAQQFPDLHSELNLSSLELGDSALYFCASSVGQGGQPQHFGDGTRLSIL.

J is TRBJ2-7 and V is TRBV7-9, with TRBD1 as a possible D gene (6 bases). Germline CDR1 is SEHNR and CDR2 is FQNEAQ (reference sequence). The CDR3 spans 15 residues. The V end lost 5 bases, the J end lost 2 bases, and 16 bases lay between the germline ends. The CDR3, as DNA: TGTGCCAGCAGCCTCTCGGTGGGGGACACCTACGAGCAGTACTTC. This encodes CASSLSVGDTYEQYF.

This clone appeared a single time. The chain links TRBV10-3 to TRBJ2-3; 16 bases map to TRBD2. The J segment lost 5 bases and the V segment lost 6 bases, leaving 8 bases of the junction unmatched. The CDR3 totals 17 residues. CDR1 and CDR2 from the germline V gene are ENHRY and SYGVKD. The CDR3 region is CAISQPGLAGGGDTQYF. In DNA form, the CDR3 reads TGTGCCATCAGCCAACCGGGACTAGCGGGGGGGGGAGATACGCAGTATTTT.

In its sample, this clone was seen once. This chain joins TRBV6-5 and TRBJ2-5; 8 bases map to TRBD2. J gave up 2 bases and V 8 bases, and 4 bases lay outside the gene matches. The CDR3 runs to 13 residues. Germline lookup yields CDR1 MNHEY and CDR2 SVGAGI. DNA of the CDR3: TGTGCCAGCGGTAGCGGGAATCAAGAGACCCAGTACTTC. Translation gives CASGSGNQETQYF.

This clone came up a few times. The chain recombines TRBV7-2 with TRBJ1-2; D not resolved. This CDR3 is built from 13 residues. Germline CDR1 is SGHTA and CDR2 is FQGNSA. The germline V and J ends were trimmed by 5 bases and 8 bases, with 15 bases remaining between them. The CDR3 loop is CASSPEALTGYTF. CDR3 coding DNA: TGTGCCAGCAGCCCCGAGGCCCTAACCGGCTACACCTTC.

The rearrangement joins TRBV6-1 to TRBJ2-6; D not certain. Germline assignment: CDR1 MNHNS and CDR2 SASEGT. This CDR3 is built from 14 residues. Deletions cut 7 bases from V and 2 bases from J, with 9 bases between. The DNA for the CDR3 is TGTGCCAGCATTGGGATCGCTGGGGCCAACGTCCTGACTTTC. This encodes CASIGIAGANVLTF.

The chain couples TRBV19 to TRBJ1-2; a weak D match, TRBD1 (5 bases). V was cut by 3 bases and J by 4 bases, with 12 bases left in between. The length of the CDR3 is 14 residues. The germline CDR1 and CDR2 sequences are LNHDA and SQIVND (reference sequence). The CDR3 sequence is CASSMQGPGYGYTF. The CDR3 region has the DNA TGTGCCAGTAGTATGCAGGGTCCTGGCTATGGCTACACCTTC. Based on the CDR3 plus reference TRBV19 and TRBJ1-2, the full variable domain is DGGITQSPKYLFRKEGQNVTLSCEQNLNHDAMYWYRQDPGQGLRLIYYSQIVNDFQKGDIAEGYSVSREKKESFPLTVTSAQKNPTAFYLCASSMQGPGYGYTFGSGTRLTVV.

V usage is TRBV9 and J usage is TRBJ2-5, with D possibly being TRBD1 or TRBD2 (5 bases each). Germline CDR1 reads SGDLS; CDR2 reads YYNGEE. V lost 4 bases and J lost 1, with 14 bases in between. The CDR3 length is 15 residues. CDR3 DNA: TGTGCCAGCAGCCTTGCGAGGGGCGGCCAAGAGACCCAGTACTTC. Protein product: CASSLARGGQETQYF.